Shown below are 26 T cell receptor beta chains from a single sample sequenced in a study of identical twins. MiXCR, applied by TCRdb to the 5' RACE reads, yields one record per CDR3 protein. Among around 95,000 distinct CDR3 sequences listed, 5.9% were seen once. The sample comprised memory T cells sorted from blood. These receptors were obtained from a woman between 45 and 65 years old in good health.

Many counts were recorded for this clonotype. The chain carries TRBV4-1 and TRBJ2-7; 12 positions agree with TRBD2. The germline gives CDR1 MGHRA, CDR2 YSYEKL. Germline trimming cut 0 bases from V and 0 bases from J; bases unmatched to any gene: 12. CDR3 length: 20 amino acids. This CDR3 is CASSQEFLAGGLRSSYEQYF. In DNA form, the CDR3 reads TGCGCCAGCAGCCAAGAATTCCTAGCGGGAGGGCTAAGGAGCTCCTACGAGCAGTACTTC.

This chain connects TRBV19 to TRBJ2-1; unclear D gene. The CDR3 is 15 amino acids. In germline, CDR1 is LNHDA, CDR2 SQIVND (reference sequence). V gave up 3 bases and J gave up 0 bases, with 9 bases separating them. In nucleotides, the CDR3 is TGTGCCAGTAGTATCAGCCTTAGCTCCTACAATGAGCAGTTCTTC. Residues: CASSISLSSYNEQFF.

This clonotype was recorded at least ten times. The V gene is TRBV7-7, the J gene TRBJ1-1; D may be TRBD1 (6 bases). This CDR3 has 11 amino acids. Germline CDR1 and CDR2: SSHAT and FNYEAQ (reference sequence). CDR3 residues: CARGGMAEAFF. For the CDR3, the DNA is TGTGCTAGGGGGGGTATGGCTGAAGCTTTCTTT.

This clonotype was detected many times. CDR3 in DNA: TGTGCCAGCAGTTGGGGGTTTTCGGGTTCGAACACCGGGGAGCTGTTTTTT. The encoded protein is CASSWGFSGSNTGELFF. This chain uses TRBV6-5 with TRBJ2-2; D possibly matches TRBD1 or TRBD2 (5 bases each). The CDR3 runs 17 residues. Germline-derived CDR1 and CDR2 are MNHEY and SVGAGI. The V end was cut by 4 bases, the J end by 0 bases, with 15 bases between.

CDR3 in amino acids: CSASQGAIEQFF. The CDR3 bases are TGCAGTGCGTCACAGGGGGCGATAGAGCAGTTCTTC. The V call is TRBV20-1, the J call TRBJ2-1; TRBD1 matches at 9 bases. Germline V gives CDR1 DFQATT, CDR2 SNEGSKA (reference sequence). CDR3 length: 12 amino acids. V lost 6 bases to trimming and J lost 10 bases; unmatched junction nucleotides: 7.

This clonotype was found many times. This chain uses TRBV4-2 with TRBJ1-6; D is uncertain. The CDR3 loop spans 17 amino acids. V gave up 3 bases and J gave up 0 bases, with 12 bases separating them. Germline assignment: CDR1 LGHNA and CDR2 YNFKEQ. As DNA, the CDR3 is TGTGCCAGCAGCCAGGTCCAAGAGACCTCCTATAATTCACCCCTCCACTTT. Translated: CASSQVQETSYNSPLHF.

This chain links TRBV15 with TRBJ2-2, with TRBD2 identical over 10 bases. CDR3 length: 15 residues. Trimming took 9 bases from V and 2 from J; bases not matched to a gene: 6. In germline, CDR1 is LNHNV, CDR2 YYDKDF (reference sequence). For the CDR3, the DNA is TGTGCCACAGCAGCGGGAGGGAGAAACACCGGGGAGCTGTTTTTT. Amino acids: CATAAGGRNTGELFF.

Here the CDR3 DNA reads TGTGCCAGCAGCGTCGAGGGGATAGCCACGTACAATGAGCAGTTCTTC. Residues: CASSVEGIATYNEQFF. The genes are TRBV6-4 and TRBJ2-1; either TRBD1 or TRBD2 may fit D (5 bases each). Germline assignment: CDR1 MRHNA and CDR2 SNTAGT. This CDR3 comprises 16 residues. V was pared by 6 bases and J by 4 bases, with 19 bases between.

This clonotype was seen ten or more times. The V gene is TRBV25-1, the J gene TRBJ2-5; TRBD2 agrees at 9 bases. The germline V gene has CDR1 MGHDK and CDR2 SYGVNS. Trimming cost V 1 base and J 5 bases; bases outside gene matches: 5. The CDR3 has 15 amino acids. The CDR3 DNA is TGTGCCAGCAGTGAATGGGGCGGGAGGGCCGAGACCCAGTACTTC. It yields the protein CASSEWGGRAETQYF.

This clonotype was seen many times. The chain recombines TRBV5-1 with TRBJ1-3; D gene unclear. The V gene's germline CDR1 is SGHRS and CDR2 YFSETQ. The CDR3 length is 15 residues. With 5 bases removed from V and 0 bases from J, the gap between germline ends came to 12 bases. CDR3 sequence reads: CASRLGESSGNTIYF. The CDR3 DNA reads as TGCGCCAGCAGGCTCGGGGAGAGCTCTGGAAACACCATATATTTT.

This clonotype was found many times. The chain couples TRBV4-1 to TRBJ2-1; 8 bases align to TRBD2. The V and J ends lost 7 bases and 0 bases, in that order; junction bases with no gene match: 5. The CDR3 is 15 residues long. In germline, CDR1 is MGHRA, CDR2 YSYEKL. The CDR3 DNA reads as TGCGCCAGCACGGGGGGGGCTCCCTCCTACAATGAGCAGTTCTTC. Translation gives CASTGGAPSYNEQFF.

This clonotype was counted at least ten times. CDR3 region: CASSPRRGNEQFF. The DNA of the CDR3 is TGTGCCAGCAGCCCCCGACGGGGAAATGAGCAGTTCTTC. The genes are TRBV7-2 and TRBJ2-1; tentatively, D is TRBD2 (5 bases). The V gene lost 5 bases and the J gene lost 7 bases, with 12 bases spanning the gap. In germline, CDR1 is SGHTA, CDR2 FQGNSA. The CDR3 sequence is 13 residues long.

This clonotype occurred many times. J is TRBJ1-1 and V is TRBV20-1; 8 nucleotides line up with TRBD1. Unmatched junction bases numbered 6, after V lost 4 bases and J lost 8 bases. CDR1 DFQATT and CDR2 SNEGSKA come from the germline V gene (reference sequence). CDR3 length: 12 amino acids. The DNA for the CDR3 is TGCAGTGCTACCACGACAGGGGCCGAAGCTTTCTTT. Protein: CSATTTGAEAFF.

In its sample, this clonotype was seen many times. The rearrangement uses TRBV7-9 and TRBJ2-5; 7 nucleotides agree with TRBD2. This CDR3 contains 16 residues. CDR1 and CDR2 from the germline V gene are SEHNR and FQNEAQ (reference sequence). Germline trimming cut 3 bases from V and 5 bases from J; bases unmatched to any gene: 12. CDR3 in amino acids: CASSFSSRGFIETQYF. CDR3 sequence (DNA): TGTGCCAGCAGCTTTTCCTCGCGGGGGTTCATCGAGACCCAGTACTTC. The full variable domain, completed using reference TRBV7-9 and TRBJ2-5, is DTGVSQNPRHKITKRGQNVTFRCDPISEHNRLYWYRQTLGQGPEFLTYFQNEAQLEKSRLLSDRFSAERPKGSFSTLEIQRTEQGDSAMYLCASSFSSRGFIETQYFGPGTRLLVL.

The J gene is TRBJ2-1, the V gene TRBV15; 8 bases line up with TRBD2. J lost 6 bases, V lost 3 bases, and 7 bases had no gene match. Germline CDR1 reads LNHNV; CDR2 reads YYDKDF (reference sequence). The length of the CDR3 is 15 residues. The CDR3 sequence is CATSRGGRLCNEQFF. DNA of the CDR3: TGTGCCACCAGCAGGGGCGGGAGGTTATGCAATGAGCAGTTCTTC.

This clonotype was observed at least ten times. The rearrangement uses TRBV12-3 or TRBV12-4 and TRBJ2-2; D may be TRBD1 or TRBD2 (6 bases each). V lost 4 bases, J lost 5 bases, and 14 bases lay in between. There are 15 residues in the CDR3. CDR3 loop: CASSSILGGTGELFF. CDR3 bases: TGTGCCAGCAGTTCCATTCTAGGGGGGACCGGGGAGCTGTTTTTT.

This clonotype appeared many times. The chain links TRBV4-1 to TRBJ2-1, with 9 bases identical to TRBD2. The junction had 9 bases not matched to a gene; V was cut back by 4 bases and J by 2 bases. Germline CDR1 MGHRA, CDR2 YSYEKL. This CDR3 comprises 17 residues. The CDR3 region has the DNA TGCGCCAGCAGCCGCGATATTAGCGGGAGCGCCTACAATGAGCAGTTCTTC. Amino acids: CASSRDISGSAYNEQFF.

This clonotype was picked up many times. The V call is TRBV3-1, the J call TRBJ2-2; D is possibly TRBD2 (5 bases). V lost 6 bases and J 6 bases, leaving 14 bases between the germline ends. CDR1 LGHDT and CDR2 YNNKEL come from the germline V gene (reference sequence). CDR3 length: 14 residues. The CDR3 coding sequence is TGTGCCAGCAGTCAAAACGGGGTTGCCGGGGAGCTGTTTTTT. As protein: CASSQNGVAGELFF.

This clonotype was seen a few times. V and J are TRBV7-6 and TRBJ2-1; possibly TRBD1 for D (6 bases). CDR1 is SGHVS, CDR2 FNYEAQ, per germline. Trimming removed 1 base from V and 4 bases from J, with 20 bases in between. There are 18 residues in the CDR3. CDR3 DNA: TGTGCCAGCAGCTTAGAGGGGGAGACTCGAGCGGCGTACAATGAGCAGTTCTTC. Amino acid sequence: CASSLEGETRAAYNEQFF.

The chain joins TRBV19 to TRBJ2-3, with 8 bases fitting TRBD2. The CDR3 loop spans 14 amino acids. Germline V CDR1 and CDR2: LNHDA, SQIVND (reference sequence). V was clipped by 7 bases and J by 5 bases; unmatched bases: 8. The CDR3 DNA sequence: TGTGCCAGTAATGAGGCGGGAGGATTAGATACGCAGTATTTT. Protein sequence: CASNEAGGLDTQYF.

This clonotype has a count of ten or more. The chain joins TRBV20-1 to TRBJ2-5, with 13 bases lining up with TRBD2. The CDR3 consists of 13 residues. Germline V gives CDR1 DFQATT, CDR2 SNEGSKA (reference sequence). V was clipped by 4 bases and J by 6 bases; unmatched bases: 2. The CDR3 loop reads CSATGLAGKTQYF. The CDR3, as DNA: TGCAGTGCTACGGGACTAGCGGGGAAGACCCAGTACTTC.

The CDR3 region has the DNA TGTGCCAGCAGCTTCTACCTAGCGGGAGTAGACAATGAGCAGTTCTTC. Residues: CASSFYLAGVDNEQFF. The chain employs TRBV7-9 and TRBJ2-1; 10 bases agree with TRBD2. J gave up 5 bases and V 3 bases, and 7 bases lay outside the gene matches. This CDR3 has 16 residues. Germline loops: CDR1 SEHNR, CDR2 FQNEAQ (reference sequence).

This clonotype was counted ten times or more. The chain employs TRBV6-5 and TRBJ2-3; TRBD2 matches 13 bases. CDR1 is MNHEY, CDR2 SVGAGI, per germline. With V trimmed by 5 bases and J by 1 base, 0 bases remained unmatched. There are 15 residues in the CDR3. CDR3 in amino acids: CASSGLAGGTDTQYF. The CDR3 DNA reads TGTGCCAGCAGTGGACTAGCGGGAGGCACAGATACGCAGTATTTT.

In its sample, this clonotype was seen a few times. The V and J genes are TRBV11-3 and TRBJ2-3, with a tentative D call TRBD2 (6 bases). CDR1 is SGHNT, CDR2 YENEEA, per germline. V was pared by 1 base and J by 5 bases, with 10 bases between. CDR3 length: 14 amino acids. This CDR3 reads CASSLAGLRDTQYF. The CDR3 DNA sequence: TGTGCCAGCAGCTTAGCGGGACTTCGAGATACGCAGTATTTT.

This clonotype was detected ten times or more. The genes are TRBV4-1 and TRBJ1-1; 7 bases match TRBD1. The CDR3 loop spans 13 amino acids. Looked up from germline, CDR1 is MGHRA and CDR2 is YSYEKL. V lost 8 bases to trimming and J lost 0 bases; unmatched junction nucleotides: 3. The CDR3 DNA follows: TGCGCCAGCTTGGGACAGATGAACACTGAAGCTTTCTTT. This sequence encodes CASLGQMNTEAFF.

In its sample, this clonotype was seen many times. This chain connects TRBV9 to TRBJ2-3; 9 bases line up with TRBD2. The CDR3 consists of 14 residues. V lost 2 bases and J lost 4; bases outside the gene matches: 2. Germline V CDR1 and CDR2: SGDLS, YYNGEE. The CDR3 region is CASSVSGRSDTQYF. As DNA, the CDR3 is TGTGCCAGCAGCGTCAGCGGGAGGTCAGATACGCAGTATTTT.